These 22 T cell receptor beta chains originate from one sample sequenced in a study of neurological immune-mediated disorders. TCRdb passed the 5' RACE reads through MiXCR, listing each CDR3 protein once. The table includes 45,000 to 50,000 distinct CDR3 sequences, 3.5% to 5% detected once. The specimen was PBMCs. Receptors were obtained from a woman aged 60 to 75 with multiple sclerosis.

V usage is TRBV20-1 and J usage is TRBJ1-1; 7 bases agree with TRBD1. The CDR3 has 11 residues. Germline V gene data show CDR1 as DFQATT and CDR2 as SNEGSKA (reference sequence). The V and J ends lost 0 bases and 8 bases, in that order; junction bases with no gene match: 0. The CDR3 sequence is CSAREDREAFF. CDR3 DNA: TGCAGTGCTAGAGAGGACAGGGAAGCTTTCTTT.

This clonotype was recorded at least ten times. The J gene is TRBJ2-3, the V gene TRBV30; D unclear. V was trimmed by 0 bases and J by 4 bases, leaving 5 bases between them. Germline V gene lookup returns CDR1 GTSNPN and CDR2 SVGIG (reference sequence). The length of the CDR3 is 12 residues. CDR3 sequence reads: CAWSVRADTQYF. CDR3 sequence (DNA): TGTGCCTGGAGTGTACGAGCAGATACGCAGTATTTT.

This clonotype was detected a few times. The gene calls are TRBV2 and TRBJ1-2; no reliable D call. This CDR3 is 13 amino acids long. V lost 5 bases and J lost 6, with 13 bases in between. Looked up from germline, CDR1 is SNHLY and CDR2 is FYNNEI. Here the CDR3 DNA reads TGTGCCAGCAGTAACGAAAGGGTGGATGGCTACACCTTC. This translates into CASSNERVDGYTF.

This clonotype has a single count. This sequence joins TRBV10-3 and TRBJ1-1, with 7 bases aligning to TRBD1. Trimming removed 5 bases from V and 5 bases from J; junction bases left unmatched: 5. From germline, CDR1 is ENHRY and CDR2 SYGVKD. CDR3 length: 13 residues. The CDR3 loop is CAISTGEGTEAFF. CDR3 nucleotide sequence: TGTGCCATCAGTACAGGGGAGGGGACTGAAGCTTTCTTT.

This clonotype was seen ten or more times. This chain's CDR3 is CSVGRAQETQYF. CDR3 nucleotides: TGCAGCGTTGGGCGGGCCCAAGAGACCCAGTACTTC. The rearrangement uses TRBV29-1 and TRBJ2-5; D is possibly TRBD2 (5 bases). The CDR3 is made up of 12 amino acids. Trimming shortened V by 4 bases and J by 1 base, and 7 bases separated the two germline ends. CDR1 and CDR2 from the germline V gene are SQVTM and ANQGSEA.

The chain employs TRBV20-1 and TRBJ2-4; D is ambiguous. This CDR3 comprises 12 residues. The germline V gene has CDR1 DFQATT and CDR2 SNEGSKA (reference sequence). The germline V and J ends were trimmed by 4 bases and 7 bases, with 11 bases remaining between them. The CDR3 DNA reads TGCAGTGCTAACCGGCCCAGGAACATTCAGTACTTC. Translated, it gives CSANRPRNIQYF.

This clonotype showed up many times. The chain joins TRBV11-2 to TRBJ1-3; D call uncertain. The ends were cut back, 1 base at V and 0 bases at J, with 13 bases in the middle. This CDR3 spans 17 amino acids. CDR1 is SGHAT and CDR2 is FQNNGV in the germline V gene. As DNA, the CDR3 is TGTGCCAGCAGCTTAGTGTCAGAGTGGGTCTCTGGAAACACCATATATTTT. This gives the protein CASSLVSEWVSGNTIYF.

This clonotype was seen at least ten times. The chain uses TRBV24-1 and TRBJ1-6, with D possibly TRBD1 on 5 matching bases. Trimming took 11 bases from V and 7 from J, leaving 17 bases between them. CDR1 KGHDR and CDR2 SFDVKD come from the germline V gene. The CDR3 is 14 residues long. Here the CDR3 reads CAIPGTARNSPLHF. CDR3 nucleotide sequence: TGTGCCATCCCCGGGACGGCGAGGAATTCACCCCTCCACTTT.

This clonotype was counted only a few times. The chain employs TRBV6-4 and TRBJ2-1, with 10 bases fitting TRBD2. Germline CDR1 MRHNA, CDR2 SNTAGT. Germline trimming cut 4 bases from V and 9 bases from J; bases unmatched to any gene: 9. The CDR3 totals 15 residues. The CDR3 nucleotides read TGTGCCAGCAGTGTGTTAGCGGGGGGTGACGGTGAGCAGTTCTTC. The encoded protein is CASSVLAGGDGEQFF.

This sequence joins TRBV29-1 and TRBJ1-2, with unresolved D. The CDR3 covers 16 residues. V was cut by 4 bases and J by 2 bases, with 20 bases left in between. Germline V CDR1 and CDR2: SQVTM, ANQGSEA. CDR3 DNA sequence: TGCAGCGTTGCTGATTGGGCCGAGACGGCGAACTATGGCTACACCTTC. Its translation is CSVADWAETANYGYTF. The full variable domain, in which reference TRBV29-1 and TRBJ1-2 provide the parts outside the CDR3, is SAVISQKPSRDICQRGTSLTIQCQVDSQVTMMFWYRQQPGQSLTLIATANQGSEATYESGFVIDKFPISRPNLTFSTLTVSNMSPEDSSIYLCSVADWAETANYGYTFGSGTRLTVV.

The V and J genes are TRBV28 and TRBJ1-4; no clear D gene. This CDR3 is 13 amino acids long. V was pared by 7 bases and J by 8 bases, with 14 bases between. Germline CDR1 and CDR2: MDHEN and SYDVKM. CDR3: CASKERFNEKLFF. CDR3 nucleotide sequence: TGTGCCAGCAAGGAGAGATTCAACGAAAAACTGTTTTTT.

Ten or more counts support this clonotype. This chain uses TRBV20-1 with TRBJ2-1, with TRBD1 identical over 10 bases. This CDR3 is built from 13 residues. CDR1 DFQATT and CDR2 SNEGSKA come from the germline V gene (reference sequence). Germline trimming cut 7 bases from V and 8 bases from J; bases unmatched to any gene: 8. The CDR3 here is CSVRQGALYEQFF. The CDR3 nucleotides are TGCAGTGTACGACAGGGGGCCCTATATGAGCAGTTCTTC.

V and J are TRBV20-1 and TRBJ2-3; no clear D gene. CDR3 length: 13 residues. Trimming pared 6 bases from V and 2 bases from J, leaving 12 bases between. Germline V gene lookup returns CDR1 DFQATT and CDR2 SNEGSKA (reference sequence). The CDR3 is CSAPKGNTDTQYF. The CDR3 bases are TGCAGTGCGCCAAAGGGCAACACAGATACGCAGTATTTT.

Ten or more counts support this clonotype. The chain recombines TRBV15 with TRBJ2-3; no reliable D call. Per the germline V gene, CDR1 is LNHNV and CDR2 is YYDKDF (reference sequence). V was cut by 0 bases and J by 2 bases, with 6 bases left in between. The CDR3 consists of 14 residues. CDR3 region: CATSRDGYTDTQYF. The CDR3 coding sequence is TGTGCCACCAGCAGAGACGGGTACACAGATACGCAGTATTTT.

The CDR3 nucleotides are TGTGCCACCAGCTGGACAGGGGGCTACAATGAGCAGTTCTTC. This codes for CATSWTGGYNEQFF. V is TRBV15 and J is TRBJ2-1; TRBD1 aligns across 10 bases. CDR3 size: 14 residues. The J segment lost 3 bases and the V segment lost 5 bases, leaving 1 base of the junction unmatched. CDR1 is LNHNV and CDR2 is YYDKDF in the germline V gene (reference sequence).

The CDR3 region has the DNA TGTGCCAGCAGCCCCCGGACAGGGGTTCCAGATACGCAGTATTTT. This codes for CASSPRTGVPDTQYF. The chain joins TRBV11-3 to TRBJ2-3; 9 bases align to TRBD1. This CDR3 has 15 residues. Germline assignment: CDR1 SGHNT and CDR2 YENEEA. J gave up 4 bases and V 5 bases, and 7 bases lay outside the gene matches. Full variable domain (rest looked up from reference TRBV11-3 and TRBJ2-3): EAGVVQSPRYKIIEKKQPVAFWCNPISGHNTLYWYLQNLGQGPELLIRYENEEAVDDSQLPKDRFSAERLKGVDSTLKIQPAELGDSAVYLCASSPRTGVPDTQYFGPGTRLTVL.

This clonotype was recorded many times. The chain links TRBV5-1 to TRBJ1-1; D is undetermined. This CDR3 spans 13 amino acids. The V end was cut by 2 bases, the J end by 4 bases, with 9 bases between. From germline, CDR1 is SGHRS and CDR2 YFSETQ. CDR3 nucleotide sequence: TGCGCCAGCAGCTTCGGACGTGGCACTGAAGCTTTCTTT. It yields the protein CASSFGRGTEAFF.

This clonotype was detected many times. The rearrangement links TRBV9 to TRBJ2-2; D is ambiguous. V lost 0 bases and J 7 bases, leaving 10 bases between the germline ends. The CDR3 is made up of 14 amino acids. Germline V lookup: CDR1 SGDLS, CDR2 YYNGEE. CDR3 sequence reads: CASSVVSGRGELFF. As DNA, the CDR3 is TGTGCCAGCAGCGTAGTTAGTGGACGCGGGGAGCTGTTTTTT.

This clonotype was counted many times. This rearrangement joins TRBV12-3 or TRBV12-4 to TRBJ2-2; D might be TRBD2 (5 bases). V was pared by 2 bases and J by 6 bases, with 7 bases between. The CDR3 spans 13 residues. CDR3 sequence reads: CASSLSGSGELFF. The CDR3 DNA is TGTGCCAGCAGTTTATCGGGGTCCGGGGAGCTGTTTTTT.

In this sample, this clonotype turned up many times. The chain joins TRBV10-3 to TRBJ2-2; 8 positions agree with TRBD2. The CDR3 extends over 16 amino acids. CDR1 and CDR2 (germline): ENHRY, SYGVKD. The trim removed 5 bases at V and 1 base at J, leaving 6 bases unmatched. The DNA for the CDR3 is TGTGCCATCAGTTCCTTAGCGGGACTGAACACCGGGGAGCTGTTTTTT. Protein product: CAISSLAGLNTGELFF.

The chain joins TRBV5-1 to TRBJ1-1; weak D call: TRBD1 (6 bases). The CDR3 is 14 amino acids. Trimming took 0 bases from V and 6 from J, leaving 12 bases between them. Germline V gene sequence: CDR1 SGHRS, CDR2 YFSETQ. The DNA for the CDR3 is TGCGCCAGCAGCTTGGTTCAGGGGTCAGCTGAAGCTTTCTTT. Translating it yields CASSLVQGSAEAFF. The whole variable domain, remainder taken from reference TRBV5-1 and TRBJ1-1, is KAGVTQTPRYLIKTRGQQVTLSCSPISGHRSVSWYQQTPGQGLQFLFEYFSETQRNKGNFPGRFSGRQFSNSRSEMNVSTLELGDSALYLCASSLVQGSAEAFFGQGTRLTVV.

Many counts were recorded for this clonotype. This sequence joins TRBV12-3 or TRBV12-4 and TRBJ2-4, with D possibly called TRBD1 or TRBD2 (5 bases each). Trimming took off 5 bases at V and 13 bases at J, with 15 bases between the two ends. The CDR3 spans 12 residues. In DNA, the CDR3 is TGTGCCAGCAGTGAACACGGGACCAACCAGTACTTC. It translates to CASSEHGTNQYF.